The 24 T cell receptor beta chains below were found in one sample sequenced in a study of cytomegalovirus exposure and HLA in healthy donors. PCR primers comprised 60 Vbeta and 13 Jbeta primers. Measured with immunoSEQ multiplex PCR; TCRdb has only the in-frame clones, and not every one. The sample comprises about 100,000 clones, 60% to 80% of which are singletons, and around 6.6% rests with the top ten. Sequenced material: PBMCs. The receptor source for this set is a man aged 50-60 years in good health and CMV-seropositive.

The chain carries TRBV30 and TRBJ1-1, with D possibly being TRBD1 (6 bases). The V gene lost 2 bases and the J gene lost 7 bases, with 11 bases spanning the gap. This CDR3 contains 12 residues. Germline V gives CDR1 GTSNPN, CDR2 SVGIG (reference sequence). The CDR3 region has the DNA TGTGCCTGGAGTCCCACAGGGCGTGAAGCTTTCTTT. It yields the protein CAWSPTGREAFF. Together with reference TRBV30 and TRBJ1-1, the CDR3 gives the full variable domain: SQTIHQWPATLVQPVGSPLSLECTVEGTSNPNLYWYRQAAGRGLQLLFYSVGIGQISSEVPQNLSASRPQDRQFILSSKKLLLSDSGFYLCAWSPTGREAFFGQGTRLTVV.

This chain uses TRBV6-4 with TRBJ2-7; tentatively, D is TRBD2 (5 bases). The CDR3 is 17 amino acids. The V end lost 0 bases, the J end lost 0 bases, and 15 bases lay between the germline ends. Germline CDR1 is MRHNA and CDR2 is SNTAGT. CDR3 protein: CASSDSIPRGTSYEQYF. The CDR3 DNA is TGTGCCAGCAGTGACTCGATTCCACGGGGAACCTCCTACGAGCAGTACTTC.

This clone has only one observation. The chain recombines TRBV6-5 with TRBJ2-1; a weak D match, TRBD2 (5 bases). Germline values: CDR1 MNHEY, CDR2 SVGAGI. The V end lost 7 bases, the J end lost 0 bases, and 13 bases lay between the germline ends. The CDR3 runs 15 residues. The CDR3 nucleotides read TGTGCCAGCAAGGAGGACTTCGGCTCCTACAATGAGCAGTTCTTC. Translated, it gives CASKEDFGSYNEQFF.

This clone was seen a handful of times. CDR3 sequence reads: CASSYSRGGRGEQYF. The CDR3 DNA sequence: TGTGCCAGCAGTTACTCGAGGGGGGGCCGAGGCGAGCAGTACTTC. The V gene is TRBV6-5, the J gene TRBJ2-7; tentatively, D is TRBD2 (7 bases). V was shortened by 0 bases and J by 6 bases, with 15 bases between the two germline ends. Germline-derived CDR1 and CDR2 are MNHEY and SVGAGI. CDR3 size: 15 residues.

DNA of the CDR3: TGCGCCAGCAGCTTTGAGGCAGCCTCCTACGAGCAGTACTTC. Its translation is CASSFEAASYEQYF. The V gene is TRBV5-1, the J gene TRBJ2-7, with D unresolved. Trimming removed 2 bases from V and 0 bases from J, with 9 bases in between. The CDR3 runs 14 residues. Per the germline V gene, CDR1 is SGHRS and CDR2 is YFSETQ.

The gene calls are TRBV29-1 and TRBJ2-3; D uncertain. Germline values: CDR1 SQVTM, CDR2 ANQGSEA. V lost 0 bases and J 4 bases, leaving 11 bases between the germline ends. This CDR3 comprises 14 residues. In DNA form, the CDR3 reads TGCAGCGTTGAAGATTGGCGGAGCCCAGATACGCAGTATTTT. Protein sequence: CSVEDWRSPDTQYF.

This clone was seen more than once but under ten times. This chain joins TRBV7-3 and TRBJ1-1, with no clear D. V lost 5 bases and J lost 6, with 16 bases in between. This CDR3 is built from 14 residues. Germline V gene sequence: CDR1 SGHTA, CDR2 FQGTGA. The CDR3 DNA is TGTGCCAGCAGCCCCCAGGCGGCGGGCTCTGAAGCTTTCTTT. It yields the protein CASSPQAAGSEAFF.

The chain carries TRBV7-3 and TRBJ2-7, with 7 bases lining up with TRBD1. With V trimmed by 5 bases and J by 4 bases, 11 bases remained unmatched. This CDR3 has 15 amino acids. Germline V gives CDR1 SGHTA, CDR2 FQGTGA. The CDR3 coding sequence is TGTGCCAGCAGCCCGTACAGGGGTACGGCTTACGAGCAGTACTTC. It is translated as CASSPYRGTAYEQYF.

The sample holds one count of this clone. CDR3 nucleotides: TGTGCTAGTGGTTTGGGCCTATCGTCAGGGCAGTACTTC. Its protein product is CASGLGLSSGQYF. This sequence joins TRBV12-5 and TRBJ2-7, with D unresolved. This CDR3 has 13 residues. V lost 1 base to trimming and J lost 9 bases, with 13 bases between them. CDR1 and CDR2 from the germline V gene are LGHNT and FRNRAP.

This chain links TRBV30 with TRBJ1-1, with 8 bases fitting TRBD1. The CDR3 covers 12 residues. CDR1 is GTSNPN, CDR2 SVGIG, per germline (reference sequence). With V trimmed by 5 bases and J by 10 bases, 9 bases remained unmatched. CDR3 DNA: TGTGCCTGGGGGCCAACAGGGGGTGGAGCTTTCTTT. This gives the protein CAWGPTGGGAFF.

The chain couples TRBV9 to TRBJ1-1; 8 bases line up with TRBD1. J gave up 6 bases and V 0 bases, and 1 base lay outside the gene matches. There are 13 residues in the CDR3. Germline V lookup: CDR1 SGDLS, CDR2 YYNGEE. In DNA form, the CDR3 reads TGTGCCAGCAGCGTAGAACAGGGGGCTGAAGCTTTCTTT. It translates to CASSVEQGAEAFF.

This chain links TRBV6-1 with TRBJ1-1; the D is unclear. CDR3 length: 14 residues. The ends were cut back, 7 bases at V and 0 bases at J, with 12 bases in the middle. Germline V gene lookup returns CDR1 MNHNS and CDR2 SASEGT. The CDR3 loop reads CASKRGGLNTEAFF. CDR3 coding DNA: TGTGCCAGCAAAAGAGGAGGCCTGAACACTGAAGCTTTCTTT.

V and J are TRBV25-1 and TRBJ1-6, with a possible D match to TRBD1 (5 bases). The CDR3 runs 15 residues. V shed 3 bases and J shed 9 bases, with 15 bases lying between them. Germline-derived CDR1 and CDR2 are MGHDK and SYGVNS. In DNA, the CDR3 is TGTGCCAGCAGTGACGGTGGGGCCAAGATTTCACCCCTCCACTTT. Translating gives CASSDGGAKISPLHF.

Notes on this clone: Mismatch with germline at one junction end may stem from a read error. The chain has TRBV19 and TRBJ1-5; 8 nucleotides agree with TRBD1. CDR1 and CDR2 (germline): LNHDA, SQIVND (reference sequence). The CDR3 covers 14 residues. CDR3 bases: TGTGCCAGTAGCTCGACAGGGGTTGATCAGCCCCAGAATTTT. Translated: CASSSTGVDQPQNF.

V and J are TRBV6-1 and TRBJ1-6, with 9 bases lining up with TRBD1. Unmatched junction bases numbered 2, after V lost 4 bases and J lost 7 bases. Germline values: CDR1 MNHNS, CDR2 SASEGT. The CDR3 is 14 amino acids. The CDR3 spells CASSAGQGNSPLHF. In DNA, the CDR3 is TGTGCCAGCAGTGCCGGACAGGGGAATTCACCCCTCCACTTT.

V is TRBV7-9 and J is TRBJ1-5; D is ambiguous. CDR1 is SEHNR, CDR2 FQNEAQ, per germline (reference sequence). V lost 1 base, J lost 7 bases, and 5 bases lay in between. This CDR3 comprises 12 residues. CDR3 in amino acids: CASSLVEQPQHF. CDR3 bases: TGTGCCAGCAGCTTAGTTGAGCAGCCCCAGCATTTT. Full variable domain (outside the CDR3, taken from reference TRBV7-9 and TRBJ1-5): DTGVSQNPRHKITKRGQNVTFRCDPISEHNRLYWYRQTLGQGPEFLTYFQNEAQLEKSRLLSDRFSAERPKGSFSTLEIQRTEQGDSAMYLCASSLVEQPQHFGDGTRLSIL.

This chain joins TRBV23-1 and TRBJ1-1; D perhaps matches TRBD1 (6 bases). Being an ORF, TRBV23-1 has a function that is uncertain. The CDR3 loop spans 15 amino acids. Between the trimmed V and J ends, which lost 2 bases and 1 base, there was a span of 11 bases. The CDR3 sequence: CASSQGGQRNTEAFF. As DNA, the CDR3 is TGCGCCAGCAGTCAAGGGGGCCAAAGGAACACTGAAGCTTTCTTT.

V is TRBV7-3 and J is TRBJ2-2; TRBD1 might be the D (6 bases). CDR3 length equals 14 residues. The V and J ends lost 6 bases and 3 bases respectively, with 11 bases between them. Per germline, CDR1 SGHTA and CDR2 FQGTGA. In nucleotides, the CDR3 is TGTGCCAGCAGACCAGGACAGTACACCGGGGAGCTGTTTTTT. Translating gives CASRPGQYTGELFF. Full variable domain (rest looked up from reference TRBV7-3 and TRBJ2-2): GAGVSQTPSNKVTEKGKYVELRCDPISGHTALYWYRQSLGQGPEFLIYFQGTGAADDSGLPNDRFFAVRPEGSVSTLKIQRTERGDSAVYLCASRPGQYTGELFFGEGSRLTVL.

This rearrangement joins TRBV6-5 to TRBJ1-3; no definite D call. Trimming took off 6 bases at V and 0 bases at J, with 12 bases between the two ends. Germline assignment: CDR1 MNHEY and CDR2 SVGAGI. The CDR3 has 15 residues. CDR3: CASRERLDSGNTIYF. In nucleotides, the CDR3 is TGTGCCAGCAGGGAGCGTTTGGACTCTGGAAACACCATATATTTT.

The CDR3 DNA follows: TGTGCCAGCAGTGAAGCGGGTCAGGGGGCAGATACGCAGTATTTT. Translating it yields CASSEAGQGADTQYF. The V and J genes are TRBV2 and TRBJ2-3, with 7 bases matching TRBD1. CDR1 is SNHLY, CDR2 FYNNEI, per germline. Trimming at V came to 0 bases and at J to 4 bases, leaving 4 bases not matched to a gene. CDR3 length: 15 residues.

The V call is TRBV6-1, the J call TRBJ2-3, with unresolved D. The CDR3 loop spans 15 amino acids. Trimming removed 10 bases at V and 0 bases at J, with 17 bases between. CDR1 MNHNS and CDR2 SASEGT come from the germline V gene. Here the CDR3 reads CAISFDTPSTDTQYF. The DNA of the CDR3 is TGTGCCATCTCCTTCGATACACCCAGCACAGATACGCAGTATTTT.

The chain combines TRBV10-3 with TRBJ1-2, with D maybe TRBD1 (5 bases). V dropped 3 bases and J dropped 1 base, with 9 bases sitting between them. The germline V gene encodes CDR1 ENHRY and CDR2 SYGVKD. The CDR3 is made up of 14 amino acids. The DNA for the CDR3 is TGTGCCATCAGTGACAGGGCCGGTAACTATGGCTACACCTTC. Protein: CAISDRAGNYGYTF.

The chain links TRBV9 to TRBJ2-3, with D maybe TRBD2 (5 bases). This CDR3 is built from 15 residues. Trimming took 4 bases from V and 5 from J, leaving 17 bases between them. Per germline, CDR1 SGDLS and CDR2 YYNGEE. The CDR3 DNA reads TGTGCCAGCAGCCCGCTGGGCGGGTGGGAAGATACGCAGTATTTT. Encoded protein: CASSPLGGWEDTQYF.

V gene TRBV21-1 combines with J gene TRBJ1-2; the table gives TRBD1 as D, unverified against the DNA. TRBV21-1 has pseudogene status. This CDR3 spans 14 amino acids. This CDR3 reads CASSKYRIGWGYPF. CDR3 nucleotides: TGTGCCAGCAGCAAATACCGCATTGGGTGGGGCTACCCCTTC.